Below, 17 T cell receptor beta chains from the same sample are listed, as sequenced in a study of T cell repertoires in cytomegalovirus infection. What these receptors recognize is not known. TCRdb used MiXCR to reprocess the reads, holding one entry per CDR3 protein. The data contain roughly 500,000 distinct CDR3 sequences, 25% to 35% of them singletons. The sequencing used cultured PBMCs, collected from culture after CMV antigen stimulation. The receptors derive from a human donor in good health (CMV status not recorded). Some clones in this sample may be carry-over from other donors' samples.

This clonotype was seen more than once but under ten times. V gene TRBV7-8 combines with J gene TRBJ1-4; 8 positions match TRBD1. The junction had 8 bases not matched to a gene; V was cut back by 0 bases and J by 8 bases. Germline values: CDR1 SGHVS, CDR2 FQNEAQ. The CDR3 length is 16 residues. The CDR3: CASSLALAGGREKLFF. CDR3 sequence (DNA): TGTGCCAGCAGCTTAGCGTTGGCAGGGGGCAGAGAAAAACTGTTTTTT.

The J gene is TRBJ2-7, the V gene TRBV7-9; 9 nucleotides match TRBD2. The CDR3 has 15 amino acids. Looked up from germline, CDR1 is SEHNR and CDR2 is FQNEAQ (reference sequence). Germline trimming cut 5 bases from V and 1 base from J; bases unmatched to any gene: 6. The CDR3 DNA follows: TGTGCCAGCAGCCCAAGCGGGGGGCGATCCTACGAGCAGTACTTC. Amino acid sequence: CASSPSGGRSYEQYF.

This clonotype appeared a few times. The V gene is TRBV7-2, the J gene TRBJ2-5, with D perhaps matching TRBD1 (5 bases). V was trimmed by 5 bases and J by 2 bases, leaving 12 bases between them. The CDR3 contains 14 residues. CDR1 is SGHTA and CDR2 is FQGNSA in the germline V gene. The CDR3 coding sequence is TGTGCCAGCAGCCCCGACAGAAGACAAGAGACCCAGTACTTC. Translated: CASSPDRRQETQYF.

In this sample, this clonotype turned up many times. V usage is TRBV20-1 and J usage is TRBJ2-7, with no clear D. V lost 2 bases, J lost 2 bases, and 13 bases lay in between. CDR3 length: 14 amino acids. Germline V CDR1 and CDR2: DFQATT, SNEGSKA (reference sequence). As DNA, the CDR3 is TGCAGTGCTAGACCACTACTTCCCCCCTACGAGCAGTACTTC. It specifies CSARPLLPPYEQYF.

V and J are TRBV7-9 and TRBJ2-7; weak D call: TRBD1 (5 bases). The ends were cut back, 6 bases at V and 2 bases at J, with 11 bases in the middle. CDR1 is SEHNR, CDR2 FQNEAQ, per germline (reference sequence). The CDR3 length is 13 residues. The chain's CDR3 is CASRITGTYEQYF. The CDR3 region has the DNA TGTGCCAGCAGAATAACAGGTACCTACGAGCAGTACTTC.

Only a few counts were recorded for this clonotype. The V and J genes are TRBV27 and TRBJ2-2; 12 nucleotides match TRBD2. The germline gives CDR1 MNHEY, CDR2 SMNVEV (reference sequence). There are 17 residues in the CDR3. V shed 3 bases and J 6 bases; nucleotides not matched to a gene: 8. The CDR3: CASSLASGRARAGELFF. The CDR3 DNA follows: TGTGCCAGCAGTTTGGCTAGCGGGAGGGCCAGGGCCGGGGAGCTGTTTTTT.

The chain links TRBV27 to TRBJ2-4; D gene uncertain. The CDR3 is made up of 17 amino acids. V was trimmed by 5 bases and J by 2 bases, leaving 19 bases between them. In germline, CDR1 is MNHEY, CDR2 SMNVEV (reference sequence). The CDR3 sequence: CASSPQERPATKNIQYF. The CDR3 DNA is TGTGCCAGCAGTCCCCAGGAGCGCCCGGCGACCAAAAACATTCAGTACTTC.

A few counts support this clonotype. The rearrangement uses TRBV7-6 and TRBJ1-4; D remains ambiguous. Germline V lookup: CDR1 SGHVS, CDR2 FNYEAQ. Trimming took off 6 bases at V and 7 bases at J, with 9 bases between the two ends. CDR3 size: 12 residues. The CDR3 DNA is TGTGCCAGCAGGTCCCTTGGTGAAAAACTGTTTTTT. This codes for CASRSLGEKLFF.

The genes are TRBV4-3 and TRBJ1-6; a possible D gene is TRBD1 (5 bases). The CDR3 is made up of 17 amino acids. Looked up from germline, CDR1 is LGHNA and CDR2 is YSLEER. Between the trimmed V and J ends, which lost 0 bases and 10 bases, there was a span of 19 bases. The CDR3 here is CASSQDLMAGFRSPLHF. The CDR3 DNA sequence: TGCGCCAGCAGCCAAGACTTAATGGCAGGGTTTAGGTCACCCCTCCACTTT.

This clonotype has only a few counts. V usage is TRBV5-6 and J usage is TRBJ2-7; 10 bases match TRBD2. Germline V lookup: CDR1 SGHDT, CDR2 YYEEEE. The CDR3 consists of 15 residues. Losses at the gene ends were 2 bases for V and 4 bases for J; bases not matched to a gene: 6. DNA of the CDR3: TGTGCCAGCAGCTTTTCCACTAGCGGGATATACGAGCAGTACTTC. Translation gives CASSFSTSGIYEQYF. Full variable domain (rest looked up from reference TRBV5-6 and TRBJ2-7): DAGVTQSPTHLIKTRGQQVTLRCSPKSGHDTVSWYQQALGQGPQFIFQYYEEEERQRGNFPDRFSGHQFPNYSSELNVNALLLGDSALYLCASSFSTSGIYEQYFGPGTRLTVT.

V is TRBV7-8 and J is TRBJ2-1; D not resolved. This CDR3 spans 12 amino acids. The germline V gene encodes CDR1 SGHVS and CDR2 FQNEAQ. The V end lost 3 bases, the J end lost 10 bases, and 10 bases lay between the germline ends. This CDR3 is CASSFRPGEQFF. The CDR3 DNA sequence: TGTGCCAGCAGCTTCCGTCCCGGGGAGCAGTTCTTC.

This clonotype has a handful of counts. The chain has TRBV27 and TRBJ2-7; D remains ambiguous. V lost 5 bases and J 2 bases, leaving 10 bases between the germline ends. Germline V lookup: CDR1 MNHEY, CDR2 SMNVEV (reference sequence). The CDR3 runs to 13 residues. The CDR3 bases are TGTGCCAGCAGTATACTTACAACCTACGAGCAGTACTTC. Protein sequence: CASSILTTYEQYF.

This clonotype was observed at least ten times. In DNA, the CDR3 is TGTGCCAGCAGCTTAGCGGTTGGCAGATACAATGAGCAGTTCTTC. Its translation: CASSLAVGRYNEQFF. The chain uses TRBV7-8 and TRBJ2-1; D is unclear. The germline V gene encodes CDR1 SGHVS and CDR2 FQNEAQ. Between the trimmed V and J ends, which lost 0 bases and 4 bases, there was a span of 10 bases. The CDR3 runs 15 residues.

The table lists this clonotype with a few counts. J is TRBJ2-6 and V is TRBV5-1; TRBD2 might be the D (6 bases). Germline V gene lookup returns CDR1 SGHRS and CDR2 YFSETQ. The CDR3 totals 19 residues. The germline V and J ends were trimmed by 1 base and 4 bases, with 21 bases remaining between them. In DNA form, the CDR3 reads TGCGCCAGCAGCTTGTTTCCCGGGGGAGGAATTTCAGGGGCCAACGTCCTGACTTTC. It encodes CASSLFPGGGISGANVLTF.

This clonotype was seen a few times. The V call is TRBV24-1, the J call TRBJ2-3; 7 bases line up with TRBD2. This CDR3 has 17 residues. Germline V gives CDR1 KGHDR, CDR2 SFDVKD. After removal of 0 bases from V and 4 bases from J, the junction contained 9 bases not matched to a gene. CDR3 protein: CATSDLVASGGADTQYF. As DNA, the CDR3 is TGTGCCACCAGTGATTTGGTGGCTAGCGGAGGAGCAGATACGCAGTATTTT.

This clonotype was seen only a few times. The V and J genes are TRBV11-3 and TRBJ2-7; D is possibly TRBD2 (5 bases). The V end was cut by 4 bases, the J end by 3 bases, with 10 bases between. CDR3 length: 13 amino acids. Germline V gene lookup returns CDR1 SGHNT and CDR2 YENEEA. CDR3 coding DNA: TGTGCCAGCAGCTATCCGGGAATCTACGAGCAGTACGTC. It specifies CASSYPGIYEQYV.

This clonotype was seen ten or more times. This CDR3 is CASSGLPVSYEQYF. The CDR3 region has the DNA TGTGCCAGCAGCGGACTACCCGTATCCTACGAGCAGTACTTC. This rearrangement joins TRBV6-6 to TRBJ2-7, with D possibly TRBD2 on 6 matching bases. Germline CDR1 reads MNHNY; CDR2 reads SVGAGI (reference sequence). The CDR3 totals 14 residues. Trimming pared 6 bases from V and 1 base from J, leaving 13 bases between.